One sample yielded the 21 T cell receptor beta chains listed below, sequenced in a study of OX40 agonist ivuxolimab in advanced cancers. TCRdb keeps only in-frame clones here, not all; method: immunoSEQ multiplex PCR. The table lists around 77,000 clones, around 82% of them singletons. Sequenced here: CD4+ or CD8+ T cells sorted from blood, sampled in a trial of the OX40 agonist ivuxolimab. The source is an adult with an advanced solid tumor such as melanoma, head and neck, liver or kidney cancer.

The gene calls are TRBV18 and TRBJ2-5; 7 bases match TRBD1. The last part of the DNA fits TRBJ2-7 better; the J call may be wrong. CDR3 length equals 15 residues. Germline-derived CDR1 and CDR2 are KGHSH and LQKENI. CDR3 nucleotides: TGTGCCAGCTCACTAAACTGGGACAGTCGGCGCGAGCAGTACTTC. This codes for CASSLNWDSRREQYF.

The CDR3 reads CASSPPRGTGELFF. The CDR3 DNA follows: TGTGCCAGCTCACCCCCCAGGGGAACCGGGGAGCTGTTTTTT. The V call is TRBV18, the J call TRBJ2-2; a weak D match, TRBD1 (6 bases). Germline CDR1 reads KGHSH; CDR2 reads LQKENI. The CDR3 contains 14 residues. V lost 3 bases and J lost 5, with 10 bases in between. The complete variable domain, with remaining parts taken from reference TRBV18 and TRBJ2-2, reads NAGVMQNPRHLVRRRGQEARLRCSPMKGHSHVYWYRQLPEEGLKFMVYLQKENIIDESGMPKERFSAEFPKEGPSILRIQQVVRGDSAAYFCASSPPRGTGELFFGEGSRLTVL.

The V call is TRBV4-1, the J call TRBJ1-2; D perhaps matches TRBD1 (6 bases). The CDR3 length is 15 residues. The V end was cut by 0 bases, the J end by 7 bases, with 15 bases between. Germline V CDR1 and CDR2: MGHRA, YSYEKL. The CDR3 bases are TGCGCCAGCAGCCAAGATCGGTCAGGGGCCGGTGGCTACACCTTC. Residues: CASSQDRSGAGGYTF.

The chain uses TRBV19 and TRBJ2-5; D is possibly TRBD2 (7 bases). Trimming took off 3 bases at V and 4 bases at J, with 18 bases between the two ends. Germline V lookup: CDR1 LNHDA, CDR2 SQIVND (reference sequence). The CDR3 is 16 amino acids. The CDR3 loop is CASSILAGARGETQYF. CDR3 nucleotide sequence: TGTGCCAGTAGTATTCTCGCGGGGGCCAGGGGAGAGACCCAGTACTTC.

V usage is TRBV5-5 and J usage is TRBJ1-5, with D possibly matching TRBD1 (5 bases). CDR1 SGHKS and CDR2 YYEKEE come from the germline V gene (reference sequence). V was cut by 2 bases and J by 3 bases, with 9 bases left in between. The CDR3 totals 14 residues. The CDR3 loop reads CASSFLGDNQPQHF. The CDR3 DNA reads TGTGCCAGCAGCTTTTTAGGGGACAATCAGCCCCAGCATTTT.

The chain combines TRBV7-6 with TRBJ2-3; D call uncertain. The CDR3 is made up of 14 amino acids. Germline V gene data show CDR1 as SGHVS and CDR2 as FNYEAQ. The V gene lost 2 bases and the J gene lost 0 bases, with 6 bases spanning the gap. CDR3 sequence reads: CASSLKPSTDTQYF. As DNA, the CDR3 is TGTGCCAGCAGCTTAAAACCTAGCACAGATACGCAGTATTTT.

The CDR3 sequence is CASREGTGTRNQPQHF. As DNA, the CDR3 is TGCGCCAGCAGAGAAGGGACAGGGACCCGCAATCAGCCCCAGCATTTT. The V and J genes are TRBV5-1 and TRBJ1-5; 9 bases match TRBD1. The CDR3 sequence is 16 residues long. Germline CDR1 and CDR2: SGHRS and YFSETQ. V dropped 5 bases and J dropped 2; count of bases not matched to a gene: 8.

The chain is built from TRBV28 and TRBJ1-1; D not certain. CDR1 and CDR2 from the germline V gene are MDHEN and SYDVKM. With 8 bases removed from V and 0 bases from J, the gap between germline ends came to 4 bases. The CDR3 length is 11 residues. This chain's CDR3 is CASHLNTEAFF. CDR3 bases: TGTGCCAGCCACCTGAACACTGAAGCTTTCTTT.

V usage is TRBV28 and J usage is TRBJ1-2; 8 bases line up with TRBD1. CDR3 length: 15 residues. CDR1 and CDR2 from the germline V gene are MDHEN and SYDVKM. J gave up 3 bases and V 1 base, and 4 bases lay outside the gene matches. CDR3 region: CASSLSAGGDYGYTF. The CDR3 DNA follows: TGTGCCAGCAGTTTATCGGCAGGGGGCGACTATGGCTACACCTTC.

The gene calls are TRBV27 and TRBJ1-1; D gene uncertain. CDR3 length: 14 amino acids. The germline V gene encodes CDR1 MNHEY and CDR2 SMNVEV (reference sequence). The V end lost 3 bases, the J end lost 6 bases, and 14 bases lay between the germline ends. The CDR3 region is CASSFGVRYAEAFF. The CDR3 bases are TGTGCCAGCAGTTTTGGGGTTCGATACGCTGAAGCTTTCTTT.

V is TRBV11-2 and J is TRBJ2-6; 8 nucleotides agree with TRBD1. Germline trimming cut 6 bases from V and 3 bases from J; bases unmatched to any gene: 10. The CDR3 runs 17 residues. Germline CDR1 reads SGHAT; CDR2 reads FQNNGV. Here the CDR3 reads CASSHTPGGVGANVLTF. In nucleotides, the CDR3 is TGTGCCAGCAGTCACACACCAGGGGGCGTTGGGGCCAACGTCCTGACTTTC.

This clone was counted a single time. The V and J genes are TRBV11-2 and TRBJ2-7; 8 bases map to TRBD2. CDR3 length equals 15 residues. The germline CDR1 and CDR2 sequences are SGHAT and FQNNGV. With 5 bases clipped from V and 2 bases from J, the junction kept 8 bases outside the gene matches. CDR3 bases: TGTGCCAGCAGCCCCGACGGGGGGGCCCCCTACGAGCAGTACTTC. Amino acid sequence: CASSPDGGAPYEQYF.

V and J are TRBV19 and TRBJ2-1; 9 bases are shared with TRBD1. V was clipped by 6 bases and J by 6 bases; unmatched bases: 3. Germline V CDR1 and CDR2: LNHDA, SQIVND (reference sequence). The CDR3 totals 13 residues. CDR3 in DNA: TGTGCCAGTAGGGGACAGGGCGTCAATGAGCAGTTCTTC. Protein product: CASRGQGVNEQFF.

V usage is TRBV6-5 and J usage is TRBJ1-6, with TRBD1 matching 7 bases. CDR1 is MNHEY, CDR2 SVGAGI, per germline. Trimming removed 6 bases from V and 10 bases from J; junction bases left unmatched: 6. The CDR3 is 13 amino acids. The CDR3 loop is CASRPTGQSPLHF. CDR3 nucleotides: TGTGCCAGCAGACCGACAGGGCAGTCACCCCTCCACTTT.

This chain joins TRBV14 and TRBJ1-2, with D possibly being TRBD1 (6 bases). The CDR3 has 13 residues. CDR1 is SGHDN and CDR2 is FVKESK in the germline V gene. The V and J ends lost 4 bases and 2 bases respectively, with 8 bases between them. CDR3 nucleotides: TGTGCCAGCAGCCCGGACAGAAACTATGGCTACACCTTC. Translating gives CASSPDRNYGYTF.

The chain joins TRBV29-1 to TRBJ1-1, with D hard to call. The CDR3 loop spans 13 amino acids. V lost 6 bases and J lost 1, with 12 bases in between. Germline V lookup: CDR1 SQVTM, CDR2 ANQGSEA. In DNA form, the CDR3 reads TGCAGCGTGCTCGGGGTGGGGAACACTGAAGCTTTCTTT. It is translated as CSVLGVGNTEAFF.

The chain combines TRBV7-6 with TRBJ2-3; maybe TRBD1 (6 bases). Per germline, CDR1 SGHVS and CDR2 FNYEAQ. The length of the CDR3 is 14 residues. V was pared by 3 bases and J by 2 bases, with 9 bases between. CDR3 region: CASSLTGLTDTQYF. The DNA for the CDR3 is TGTGCCAGCAGCTTGACAGGACTCACAGATACGCAGTATTTT.

V and J are TRBV27 and TRBJ2-1; TRBD2 matches at 9 bases. The CDR3 loop spans 16 amino acids. CDR1 and CDR2 from the germline V gene are MNHEY and SMNVEV (reference sequence). V lost 4 bases, J lost 9 bases, and 13 bases stayed unmatched. CDR3 residues: CASSSNLAGRGSEQFF. DNA of the CDR3: TGTGCCAGCAGTTCCAACCTAGCGGGACGCGGCAGTGAGCAGTTCTTC.

This chain uses TRBV27 with TRBJ2-1; 9 nucleotides agree with TRBD2. V dropped 1 base and J dropped 0; count of bases not matched to a gene: 10. Germline values: CDR1 MNHEY, CDR2 SMNVEV (reference sequence). This CDR3 has 19 residues. Here the CDR3 DNA reads TGTGCCAGCAGTTTATTTGCGGGAGGGCGAGGGGGCTCCTACAATGAGCAGTTCTTC. This translates into CASSLFAGGRGGSYNEQFF.

The V call is TRBV6-5, the J call TRBJ1-2; 9 nucleotides line up with TRBD1. The V gene end was trimmed by 5 bases and the J gene end by 6 bases; junction bases not matched to a gene: 4. Germline V CDR1 and CDR2: MNHEY, SVGAGI. This CDR3 has 13 residues. The CDR3 nucleotides are TGTGCCAGCAGTCGGGACAGGGCAGATGGCTACACCTTC. Encoded protein: CASSRDRADGYTF.

The gene calls are TRBV5-1 and TRBJ1-4; D is possibly TRBD1 (5 bases). Germline V gene lookup returns CDR1 SGHRS and CDR2 YFSETQ. V dropped 1 base and J dropped 5 bases, with 9 bases sitting between them. The CDR3 loop spans 14 amino acids. DNA for the CDR3: TGCGCCAGCAGCTTGAGCGGACAAAATGAAAAACTGTTTTTT. This sequence encodes CASSLSGQNEKLFF.